This T cell receptor (beta chain) emerged from a study of T cell responses to AZD1222 COVID-19 vaccine. The data were produced by immunoSEQ multiplex PCR, yet TCRdb's version contains in-frame clones alone and is incomplete. Of some 53,000 clones in the sample, approximately 88% were seen once. Turning to this clone: Its specificity is not known.

Findings of the study overall: Baseline seropositivity occurred in only 5 or 6 AZD1222 recipients. Spike-wide vaccine-associated CD4 TCRs dominated at 160-218 and 743-854. No repertoire was sampled before or during the peak T cell response, only after it.

Trimming removed 2 bases at V and 9 bases at J, with 8 bases between. Germline CDR1 MDHEN, CDR2 SYDVKM. The CDR3 has 12 amino acids. The rearrangement uses TRBV28 and TRBJ1-5; D is ambiguous. Specimen: peripheral blood, collected 28 days after the second AZD1222 dose. This TCR came from an adult who received the AZD1222 COVID-19 vaccine. CDR3 DNA sequence: TGTGCCAGCAGTTTAGGACTCGGGCCCCAGCATTTT. Protein sequence: CASSLGLGPQHF.